These 23 T cell receptor beta chains came from one sample sequenced in a study of blood T cells in healthy people across ages. For the second PCR, which ran for 7 to 11 cycles, a sample-barcoded 5' primer and a J-beta primer mix were used. One entry per CDR3 protein results from TCRdb running MiXCR on the 5' RACE reads. The sample includes 2 million or so distinct CDR3 sequences, just under 50% seen only once; the top ten take over 2%. Sequenced sample: blood. All receptors derive from a woman aged 40 to 50 in good health.

This sequence joins TRBV19 and TRBJ2-3; D ambiguous. The germline V and J ends were trimmed by 4 bases and 0 bases, with 8 bases remaining between them. Germline V lookup: CDR1 LNHDA, CDR2 SQIVND (reference sequence). The CDR3 has 14 residues. CDR3 in amino acids: CASSKAASTDTQYF. The CDR3 nucleotides are TGTGCCAGTAGTAAGGCAGCTAGCACAGATACGCAGTATTTT.

This chain joins TRBV24-1 and TRBJ2-1, with D possibly being TRBD1 or TRBD2 (6 bases each). This CDR3 is built from 15 residues. The V gene lost 5 bases and the J gene lost 2 bases, with 12 bases spanning the gap. Germline values: CDR1 KGHDR, CDR2 SFDVKD. The CDR3 spells CATSVGGGPYNEQFF. CDR3 bases: TGTGCCACCAGTGTAGGAGGGGGTCCCTACAATGAGCAGTTCTTC.

The J gene is TRBJ2-7, the V gene TRBV5-1, with D unresolved. Germline V gene lookup returns CDR1 SGHRS and CDR2 YFSETQ. The CDR3 consists of 14 residues. Trimming cost V 0 bases and J 6 bases, with 13 bases left between them. The CDR3 sequence is CASSLDLMGSEQYF. The CDR3 DNA reads as TGCGCCAGCAGCTTGGACCTCATGGGCTCCGAGCAGTACTTC.

This clonotype turned up a few times. The chain couples TRBV29-1 to TRBJ1-2, with D unresolved. CDR1 SQVTM and CDR2 ANQGSEA come from the germline V gene. Trimming removed 7 bases from V and 8 bases from J, with 20 bases in between. The CDR3 has 13 amino acids. The CDR3 loop is CSARADSAEGYTF. The DNA of the CDR3 is TGCAGCGCCCGAGCAGATTCGGCGGAAGGCTACACCTTC.

This clonotype has just a few counts. The V and J genes are TRBV28 and TRBJ2-1; D may be TRBD1 (5 bases). Germline values: CDR1 MDHEN, CDR2 SYDVKM. There are 14 residues in the CDR3. Trimming removed 6 bases at V and 1 base at J, with 10 bases between. The DNA of the CDR3 is TGTGCCAGCAGAAAACAGGCGTCCTACAATGAGCAGTTCTTC. This sequence encodes CASRKQASYNEQFF.

This clonotype was picked up a small number of times. The chain employs TRBV28 and TRBJ2-5; a weak D match, TRBD1 (6 bases). Trimming removed 5 bases at V and 1 base at J, with 14 bases between. Germline V gene data show CDR1 as MDHEN and CDR2 as SYDVKM. The CDR3 is made up of 15 amino acids. The CDR3 DNA sequence: TGTGCCAGCAGTCTAGGGGACACAAGCCAAGAGACCCAGTACTTC. Amino acids: CASSLGDTSQETQYF.

This rearrangement joins TRBV4-2 to TRBJ1-2, with D possibly being TRBD1 (5 bases). This CDR3 region has 15 residues. Germline assignment: CDR1 LGHNA and CDR2 YNFKEQ. Trimming stripped 2 bases from V and 2 bases from J, with 12 bases between. The CDR3 DNA sequence: TGTGCCAGCAGCCAAACCGGGACTTCGAACTATGGCTACACCTTC. It encodes CASSQTGTSNYGYTF.

This rearrangement joins TRBV7-2 to TRBJ2-3, with 9 positions matching TRBD2. The CDR3 runs 16 residues. J gave up 2 bases and V 1 base, and 4 bases lay outside the gene matches. The V gene's germline CDR1 is SGHTA and CDR2 FQGNSA. CDR3 coding DNA: TGTGCCAGCAGCTTAGGACTAGCGGCGCCCACAGATACGCAGTATTTT. Protein: CASSLGLAAPTDTQYF.

In its sample, this clonotype was seen a few times. The chain carries TRBV12-3 or TRBV12-4 and TRBJ2-3, with 11 nucleotides matching TRBD2. This CDR3 is built from 16 residues. V was pared by 6 bases and J by 2 bases, with 7 bases of the junction left unmatched. The chain's CDR3 is CASRPGTSGFTDTQYF. In DNA form, the CDR3 reads TGTGCCAGCAGGCCGGGGACTAGCGGTTTCACAGATACGCAGTATTTT.

V usage is TRBV6-5 and J usage is TRBJ1-1, with D maybe TRBD1 (5 bases). The CDR3 loop spans 14 amino acids. V lost 2 bases and J lost 5, with 12 bases in between. Per the germline V gene, CDR1 is MNHEY and CDR2 is SVGAGI. Written as DNA, the CDR3 is TGTGCCAGCAGTTACATAGGGGTAGGGACTGAAGCTTTCTTT. It codes for CASSYIGVGTEAFF.

This sequence joins TRBV12-3 or TRBV12-4 and TRBJ1-5; maybe TRBD1 (5 bases). V was trimmed by 3 bases and J by 0 bases, leaving 12 bases between them. The CDR3 runs to 16 residues. The DNA for the CDR3 is TGTGCCAGCAGTTTTGGCAGGGCTTATAGCAATCAGCCCCAGCATTTT. Translated, it gives CASSFGRAYSNQPQHF.

This clonotype was observed a single time. V and J are TRBV4-1 and TRBJ2-3, with TRBD2 matching over 10 bases. Per the germline V gene, CDR1 is MGHRA and CDR2 is YSYEKL. The CDR3 sequence is 16 residues long. Trimming cost V 0 bases and J 2 bases; bases outside gene matches: 2. The CDR3 sequence is CASSQEGLATTDTQYF. The CDR3 coding sequence is TGCGCCAGCAGCCAAGAGGGACTAGCGACCACAGATACGCAGTATTTT.

The V gene is TRBV6-5, the J gene TRBJ2-1, with a tentative D call TRBD1 (5 bases). Per germline, CDR1 MNHEY and CDR2 SVGAGI. V shed 2 bases and J shed 0 bases, with 20 bases lying between them. The CDR3 length is 19 residues. In DNA, the CDR3 is TGTGCCAGCAGTTACCTTCCAGGGATTGATTCAAGCTCCTACAATGAGCAGTTCTTC. Its protein product is CASSYLPGIDSSSYNEQFF.

This chain links TRBV20-1 with TRBJ2-1; TRBD2 agrees at 9 bases. The CDR3 is 14 residues long. Trimming removed 6 bases from V and 9 bases from J; junction bases left unmatched: 12. Germline CDR1 DFQATT, CDR2 SNEGSKA (reference sequence). CDR3 DNA: TGCAGTGCCCGAGGGCGGGGGGGCCCGGGTGAGCAGTTCTTC. Protein sequence: CSARGRGGPGEQFF.

V gene TRBV15 combines with J gene TRBJ2-6, with D possibly being TRBD1 (5 bases). Germline-derived CDR1 and CDR2 are LNHNV and YYDKDF (reference sequence). V lost 9 bases and J 0 bases, leaving 12 bases between the germline ends. This CDR3 comprises 15 residues. The CDR3 sequence: CATRGTLSGANVLTF. As DNA, the CDR3 is TGTGCCACTAGGGGCACCCTCTCTGGGGCCAACGTCCTGACTTTC.

The V call is TRBV10-1, the J call TRBJ2-1; D is perhaps TRBD1 (5 bases). CDR1 is WNHNN, CDR2 SYGVQD, per germline (reference sequence). V lost 5 bases, J lost 7 bases, and 12 bases lay in between. This CDR3 is 13 amino acids long. CDR3 nucleotides: TGCGCCAGCAGTATAAGGGGTCCTAATGAGCAGTTCTTC. As protein: CASSIRGPNEQFF.

This rearrangement joins TRBV20-1 to TRBJ2-7, with 10 nucleotides matching TRBD2. There are 14 residues in the CDR3. CDR1 is DFQATT, CDR2 SNEGSKA, per germline (reference sequence). J was trimmed by 2 bases and V by 2 bases; bases with no gene match: 3. The CDR3 region is CSARQSGGAYEQYF. CDR3 DNA: TGCAGTGCTAGACAAAGCGGGGGGGCCTACGAGCAGTACTTC.

The rearrangement links TRBV7-2 to TRBJ2-7, with TRBD1 identical over 7 bases. V shed 3 bases and J 5 bases; nucleotides not matched to a gene: 13. Germline loops: CDR1 SGHTA, CDR2 FQGNSA. The CDR3 consists of 16 residues. This CDR3 reads CASSFLIFDRAHEQYF. The CDR3, as DNA: TGTGCCAGCAGCTTTCTAATCTTCGACAGGGCCCACGAGCAGTACTTC.

The chain carries TRBV10-1 and TRBJ2-3; D is possibly TRBD1 or TRBD2 (5 bases each). V lost 6 bases and J 3 bases, leaving 28 bases between the germline ends. The CDR3 spans 19 residues. CDR1 and CDR2 (germline): WNHNN, SYGVQD (reference sequence). The CDR3 coding sequence is TGCGCCAGCAGCGGTAAGGGTGTAGTGGAGGACACTTTAACAGATACGCAGTATTTT. Its protein is CASSGKGVVEDTLTDTQYF.

The rearrangement links TRBV29-1 to TRBJ1-2; no definite D call. The germline gives CDR1 SQVTM, CDR2 ANQGSEA. CDR3 length: 16 residues. Trimming left V 4 bases short and J 3 bases short, with 21 bases between. The CDR3 coding sequence is TGCAGCGTTGGACCCCTTTCCCCAAGCGAAGACTATGGCTACACCTTC. Translation: CSVGPLSPSEDYGYTF.

This clonotype was found a few times. The genes are TRBV29-1 and TRBJ2-4; 10 bases align to TRBD1. Trimming cost V 1 base and J 7 bases; bases outside gene matches: 19. Germline V lookup: CDR1 SQVTM, CDR2 ANQGSEA. The CDR3 loop spans 19 amino acids. The CDR3, as DNA: TGCAGCGTTGAAGGGGCGAGACTCAGACAGGGGGCCTCGAGGAACATTCAGTACTTC. Translating it yields CSVEGARLRQGASRNIQYF.

The J gene is TRBJ2-3, the V gene TRBV20-1; 9 bases align to TRBD2. Germline loops: CDR1 DFQATT, CDR2 SNEGSKA (reference sequence). CDR3 length: 17 amino acids. Germline trimming cut 5 bases from V and 2 bases from J; bases unmatched to any gene: 14. As DNA, the CDR3 is TGCAGTGCTTACGTACTGTTAGCGGGGGCACACACAGATACGCAGTATTTT. Amino acids: CSAYVLLAGAHTDTQYF.

The chain is built from TRBV28 and TRBJ1-1; D ambiguous. Trimming took 0 bases from V and 12 from J, leaving 11 bases between them. This CDR3 has 12 amino acids. The V gene's germline CDR1 is MDHEN and CDR2 SYDVKM. The CDR3: CASSLWPGDTFF. In DNA, the CDR3 is TGTGCCAGCAGTTTATGGCCCGGCGATACTTTCTTT.